This TCR beta chain emerged from a study of blood T cell repertoires in COVID-19. The data were produced by immunoSEQ multiplex PCR, yet TCRdb's version contains in-frame clones alone and is incomplete. Of approximately 160,000 clones in the sample, about 81% were seen once. The sequencing sample was made of peripheral blood. This clonotype was obtained from a human donor in a cohort sampled during active COVID-19.

CDR3 sequence reads: CASSLQGSGTEAFF. The CDR3 nucleotides read TGTGCCAGCAGTCTCCAGGGGTCGGGCACTGAAGCTTTCTTT. The chain has TRBV6-6 and TRBJ1-1; perhaps TRBD1 as D (6 bases). This CDR3 is 14 amino acids long. CDR1 and CDR2 from the germline V gene are MNHNY and SVGAGI (reference sequence). Trimming cost V 5 bases and J 4 bases, with 14 bases left between them.